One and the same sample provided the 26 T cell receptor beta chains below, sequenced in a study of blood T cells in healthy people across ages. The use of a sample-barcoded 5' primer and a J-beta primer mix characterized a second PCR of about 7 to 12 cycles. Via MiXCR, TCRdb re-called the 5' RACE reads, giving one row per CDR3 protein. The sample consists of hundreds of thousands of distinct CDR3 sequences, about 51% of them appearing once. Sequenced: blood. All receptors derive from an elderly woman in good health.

CDR3 sequence reads: CASRRRGMYNEQFF. The CDR3, as DNA: TGTGCCAGCAGGAGAAGGGGAATGTACAATGAGCAGTTCTTC. The chain recombines TRBV6-5 with TRBJ2-1; a weak D match, TRBD1 (5 bases). Trimming stripped 6 bases from V and 4 bases from J, with 13 bases between. The V gene's germline CDR1 is MNHEY and CDR2 SVGAGI. CDR3 length: 14 amino acids.

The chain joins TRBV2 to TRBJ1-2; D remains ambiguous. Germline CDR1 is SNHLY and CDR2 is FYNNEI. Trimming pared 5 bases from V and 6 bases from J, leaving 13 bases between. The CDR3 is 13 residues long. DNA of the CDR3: TGTGCCAGCAGTACGGACGTAGAGAATGGCTACACCTTC. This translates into CASSTDVENGYTF.

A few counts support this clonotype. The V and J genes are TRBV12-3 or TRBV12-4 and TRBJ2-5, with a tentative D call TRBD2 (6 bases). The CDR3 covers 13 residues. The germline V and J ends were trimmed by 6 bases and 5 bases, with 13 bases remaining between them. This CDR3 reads CASSSLRGETQYF. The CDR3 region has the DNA TGTGCCAGCAGCTCACTCCGGGGGGAGACCCAGTACTTC.

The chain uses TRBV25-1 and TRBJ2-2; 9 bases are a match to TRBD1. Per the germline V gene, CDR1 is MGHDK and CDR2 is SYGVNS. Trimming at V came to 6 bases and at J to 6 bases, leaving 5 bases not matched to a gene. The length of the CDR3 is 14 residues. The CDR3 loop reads CASRSDRGAGELFF. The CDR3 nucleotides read TGTGCCAGCAGATCAGACAGGGGGGCCGGGGAGCTGTTTTTT.

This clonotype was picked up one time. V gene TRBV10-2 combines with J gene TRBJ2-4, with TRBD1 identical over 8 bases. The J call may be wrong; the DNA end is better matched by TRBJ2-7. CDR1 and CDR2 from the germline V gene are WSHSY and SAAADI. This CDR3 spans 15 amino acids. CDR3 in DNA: TGCGCCAGCAGACCGCGAGGGACAGGAGGCTACGAGCAGTACTTC. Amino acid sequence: CASRPRGTGGYEQYF.

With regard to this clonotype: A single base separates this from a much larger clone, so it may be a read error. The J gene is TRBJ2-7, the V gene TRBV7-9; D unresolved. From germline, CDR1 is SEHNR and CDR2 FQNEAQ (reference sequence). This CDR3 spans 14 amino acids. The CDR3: CASSFRSHSYGQYF. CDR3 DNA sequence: TGTGCCAGCAGCTTTAGGTCCCACTCCTACGGGCAGTACTTC.

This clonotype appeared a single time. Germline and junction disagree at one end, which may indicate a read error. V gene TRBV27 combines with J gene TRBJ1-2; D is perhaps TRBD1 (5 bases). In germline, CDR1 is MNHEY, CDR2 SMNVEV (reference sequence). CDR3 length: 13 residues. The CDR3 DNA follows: TGTGCCAGCAGTCAAGGACACTCCCTCGGCTGCACCTTC. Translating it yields CASSQGHSLGCTF.

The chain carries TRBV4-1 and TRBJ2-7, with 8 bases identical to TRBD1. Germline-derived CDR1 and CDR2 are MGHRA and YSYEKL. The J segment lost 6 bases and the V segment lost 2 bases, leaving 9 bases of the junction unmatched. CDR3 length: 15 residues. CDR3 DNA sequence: TGCGCCAGCAGCCAACAGGGGGCCACCCGGGGCGAGCAGTACTTC. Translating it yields CASSQQGATRGEQYF.

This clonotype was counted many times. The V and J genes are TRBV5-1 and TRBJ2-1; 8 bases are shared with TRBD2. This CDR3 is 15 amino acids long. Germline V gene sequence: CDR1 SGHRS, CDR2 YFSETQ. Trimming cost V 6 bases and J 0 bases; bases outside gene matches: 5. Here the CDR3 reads CASTREGSSYNEQFF. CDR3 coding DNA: TGCGCCAGCACCCGGGAGGGGAGCTCCTACAATGAGCAGTTCTTC.

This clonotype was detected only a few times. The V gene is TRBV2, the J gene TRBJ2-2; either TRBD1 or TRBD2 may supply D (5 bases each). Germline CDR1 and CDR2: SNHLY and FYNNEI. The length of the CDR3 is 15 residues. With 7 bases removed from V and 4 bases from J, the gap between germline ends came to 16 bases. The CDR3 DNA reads TGTGCCAGCACGGGACCTTCTCCCTTCACCGGGGAGCTGTTTTTT. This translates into CASTGPSPFTGELFF.

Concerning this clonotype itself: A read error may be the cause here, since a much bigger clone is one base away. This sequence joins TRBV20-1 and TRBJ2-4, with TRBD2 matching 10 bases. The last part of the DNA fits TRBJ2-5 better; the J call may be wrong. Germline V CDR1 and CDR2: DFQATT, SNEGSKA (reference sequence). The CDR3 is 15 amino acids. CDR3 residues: CSASRTSGIQGTQYF. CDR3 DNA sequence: TGCAGTGCGAGCCGGACTAGCGGCATACAAGGGACCCAGTACTTC.

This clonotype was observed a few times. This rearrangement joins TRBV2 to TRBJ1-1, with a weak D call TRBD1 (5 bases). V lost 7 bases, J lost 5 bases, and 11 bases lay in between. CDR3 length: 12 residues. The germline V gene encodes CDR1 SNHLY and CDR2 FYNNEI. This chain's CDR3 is CASTLDKTEAFF. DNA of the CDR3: TGTGCCAGCACCCTGGACAAAACTGAAGCTTTCTTT. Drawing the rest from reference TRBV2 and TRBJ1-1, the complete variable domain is EPEVTQTPSHQVTQMGQEVILRCVPISNHLYFYWYRQILGQKVEFLVSFYNNEISEKSEIFDDQFSVERPDGSNFTLKIRSTKLEDSAMYFCASTLDKTEAFFGQGTRLTVV.

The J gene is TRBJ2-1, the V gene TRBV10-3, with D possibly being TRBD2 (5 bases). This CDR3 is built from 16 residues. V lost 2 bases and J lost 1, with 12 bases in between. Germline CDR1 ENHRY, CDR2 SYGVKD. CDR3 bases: TGTGCCATCAGTGAGACAGCAACGGGATCCTACAATGAGCAGTTCTTC. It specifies CAISETATGSYNEQFF.

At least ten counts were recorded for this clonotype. CDR3 nucleotide sequence: TGTGCCACCAGTGGCTCGCGGGCATACAATGAGCAGTTCTTC. As protein: CATSGSRAYNEQFF. This sequence joins TRBV24-1 and TRBJ2-1; TRBD2 is a possible D gene (5 bases). V lost 5 bases to trimming and J lost 4 bases, with 11 bases between them. From germline, CDR1 is KGHDR and CDR2 SFDVKD. This CDR3 comprises 14 residues.

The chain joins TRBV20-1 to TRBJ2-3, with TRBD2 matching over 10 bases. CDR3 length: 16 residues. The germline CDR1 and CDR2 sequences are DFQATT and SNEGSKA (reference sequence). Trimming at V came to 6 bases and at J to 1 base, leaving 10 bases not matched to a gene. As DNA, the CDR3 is TGCAGTGCAATATCCCGAGGGACTAGCGGCACAGATACGCAGTATTTT. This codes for CSAISRGTSGTDTQYF.

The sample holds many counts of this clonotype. CDR3 nucleotides: TGCAGTGCTAGCGGGCCTAGCATCTACAATGAGCAGTTCTTC. The encoded protein is CSASGPSIYNEQFF. This chain links TRBV20-1 with TRBJ2-1, with D perhaps matching TRBD2 (5 bases). In germline, CDR1 is DFQATT, CDR2 SNEGSKA (reference sequence). Deletions cut 3 bases from V and 3 bases from J, with 12 bases between. The CDR3 consists of 14 residues.

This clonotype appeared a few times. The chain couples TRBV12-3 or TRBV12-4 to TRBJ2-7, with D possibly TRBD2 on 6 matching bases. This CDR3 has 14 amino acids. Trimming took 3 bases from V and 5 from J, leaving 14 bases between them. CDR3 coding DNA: TGTGCCAGCAGTTTCTCCGGGAGAGGAAACGAGCAGTACTTC. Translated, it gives CASSFSGRGNEQYF.

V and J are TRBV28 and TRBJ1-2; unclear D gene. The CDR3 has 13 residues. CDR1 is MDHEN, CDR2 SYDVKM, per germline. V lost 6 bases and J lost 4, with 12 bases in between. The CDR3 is CASSFYNAYGYTF. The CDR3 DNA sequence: TGTGCCAGCAGCTTTTACAACGCCTATGGCTACACCTTC.

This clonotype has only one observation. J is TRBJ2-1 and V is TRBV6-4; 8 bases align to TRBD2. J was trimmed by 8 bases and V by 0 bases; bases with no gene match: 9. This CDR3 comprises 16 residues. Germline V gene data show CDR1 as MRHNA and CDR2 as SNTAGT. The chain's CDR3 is CASSDSGTRIIDEQFF. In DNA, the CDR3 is TGTGCCAGCAGTGACTCTGGGACTAGGATTATAGATGAGCAGTTCTTC.

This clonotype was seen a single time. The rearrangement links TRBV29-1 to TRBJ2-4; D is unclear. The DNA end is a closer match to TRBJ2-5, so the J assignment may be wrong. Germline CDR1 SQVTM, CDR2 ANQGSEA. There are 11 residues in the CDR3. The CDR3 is CSAKNQETQYF. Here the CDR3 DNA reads TGCAGCGCTAAGAACCAAGAGACCCAGTACTTC.

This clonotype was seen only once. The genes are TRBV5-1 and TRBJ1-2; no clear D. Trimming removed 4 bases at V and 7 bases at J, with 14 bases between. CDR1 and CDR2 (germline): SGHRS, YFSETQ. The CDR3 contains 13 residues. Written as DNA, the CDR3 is TGCGCCAGCAGCGGGAACCCGGGCCGTGGCTACACCTTC. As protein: CASSGNPGRGYTF.

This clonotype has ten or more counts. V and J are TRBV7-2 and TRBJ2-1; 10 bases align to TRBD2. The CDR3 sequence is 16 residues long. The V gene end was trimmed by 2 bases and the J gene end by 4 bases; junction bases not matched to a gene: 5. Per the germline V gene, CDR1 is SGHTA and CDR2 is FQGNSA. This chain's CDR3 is CASSLFLAGEYNEQFF. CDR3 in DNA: TGTGCCAGCAGCTTATTTCTAGCGGGAGAGTACAATGAGCAGTTCTTC.

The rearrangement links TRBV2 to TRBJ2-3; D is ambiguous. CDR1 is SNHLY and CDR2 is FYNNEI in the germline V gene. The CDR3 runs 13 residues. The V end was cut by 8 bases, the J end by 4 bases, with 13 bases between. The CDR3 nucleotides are TGTGCCAGCGGGTTAGGAAGATCAGATACGCAGTATTTT. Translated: CASGLGRSDTQYF.

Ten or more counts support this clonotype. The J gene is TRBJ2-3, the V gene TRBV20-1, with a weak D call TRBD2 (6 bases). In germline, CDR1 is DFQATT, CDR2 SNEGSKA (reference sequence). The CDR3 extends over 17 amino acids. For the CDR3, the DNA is TGCAGGCCGGCTCCCCGGAGGGCGGGGACCCAGGCAGATACGCAGTATTTT. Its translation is CRPAPRRAGTQADTQYF.

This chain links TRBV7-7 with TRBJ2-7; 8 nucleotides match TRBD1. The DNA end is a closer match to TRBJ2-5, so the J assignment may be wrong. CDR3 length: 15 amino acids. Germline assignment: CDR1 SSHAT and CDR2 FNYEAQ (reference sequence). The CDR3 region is CASSPRQGPSETQYF. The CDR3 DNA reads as TGTGCCAGCAGCCCTAGACAGGGGCCGAGCGAGACCCAGTACTTC.

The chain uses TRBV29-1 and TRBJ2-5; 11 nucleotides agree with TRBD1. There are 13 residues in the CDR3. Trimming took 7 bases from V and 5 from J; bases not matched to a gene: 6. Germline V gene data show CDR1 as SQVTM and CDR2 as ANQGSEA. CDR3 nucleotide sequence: TGCAGCGGAACCGGGACAGGGGGGGAGACCCAGTACTTC. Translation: CSGTGTGGETQYF.